Following are 18 T cell receptor beta chains from one sample sequenced in a study of blood T cell repertoires in COVID-19. Libraries were prepared by immunoSEQ multiplex PCR; TCRdb keeps only in-frame clonotypes and omits some of them. The sample has about 26,000 clones, approximately 87% seen once. Sequencing used peripheral blood. The receptors were gathered from a human donor in a cohort sampled during active COVID-19.

The chain is built from TRBV3-1 (or the pseudogene TRBV3-2) and TRBJ2-2; D is uncertain. The CDR3 length is 15 residues. Between the trimmed V and J ends, which lost 4 bases and 0 bases, there was a span of 9 bases. CDR1 is LGHDT, CDR2 YNNKEL, per germline (reference sequence). CDR3 residues: CASSPRGANTGELFF. In DNA, the CDR3 is TGTGCCAGCAGCCCTCGAGGAGCGAACACCGGGGAGCTGTTTTTT.

V usage is TRBV6-5 and J usage is TRBJ1-2, with D tentatively TRBD1 (5 bases). The germline V gene encodes CDR1 MNHEY and CDR2 SVGAGI. This CDR3 region has 15 residues. The germline V and J ends were trimmed by 8 bases and 0 bases, with 16 bases remaining between them. CDR3 in DNA: TGTGCCAGCCGGATGGGTGGACAAACTAACTATGGCTACACCTTC. Amino acids: CASRMGGQTNYGYTF.

J is TRBJ2-2 and V is TRBV7-2; 11 bases agree with TRBD2. The CDR3 runs to 18 residues. The junction had 9 bases not matched to a gene; V was cut back by 4 bases and J by 2 bases. CDR1 and CDR2 from the germline V gene are SGHTA and FQGNSA. Here the CDR3 DNA reads TGTGCCAGCAGCTCCCGAAATGGACTAGCGGGCAACACCGGGGAGCTGTTTTTT. Encoded protein: CASSSRNGLAGNTGELFF.

The V gene is TRBV7-8, the J gene TRBJ2-3; 9 nucleotides match TRBD2. The V and J ends lost 8 bases and 2 bases, in that order; junction bases with no gene match: 11. The CDR3 runs to 16 residues. In germline, CDR1 is SGHVS, CDR2 FQNEAQ. The CDR3 region has the DNA TGTGCCAGCGACCCCAGCGGCGGGAGGGCCACAGATACGCAGTATTTT. This gives the protein CASDPSGGRATDTQYF.

The chain joins TRBV19 to TRBJ2-3, with D tentatively TRBD1 (5 bases). CDR1 is LNHDA, CDR2 SQIVND, per germline (reference sequence). This CDR3 has 13 amino acids. The V end lost 5 bases, the J end lost 3 bases, and 9 bases lay between the germline ends. In nucleotides, the CDR3 is TGTGCCAGTAGTGGGGCGCCGACAGATACGCAGTATTTT. Its translation is CASSGAPTDTQYF.

J is TRBJ2-1 and V is TRBV19, with a possible D match to TRBD1 (5 bases). This CDR3 comprises 15 residues. The ends were cut back, 1 base at V and 2 bases at J, with 9 bases in the middle. Germline V gene sequence: CDR1 LNHDA, CDR2 SQIVND (reference sequence). CDR3 amino acids: CASSIVAGPYNEQFF. As DNA, the CDR3 is TGTGCCAGTAGTATAGTTGCAGGGCCCTACAATGAGCAGTTCTTC.

This chain joins TRBV5-1 and TRBJ2-1; TRBD1 matches 9 bases. The CDR3 totals 15 residues. The germline gives CDR1 SGHRS, CDR2 YFSETQ. J lost 7 bases, V lost 0 bases, and 5 bases had no gene match. The CDR3 region is CASSLDGTGKNEQFF. The CDR3 DNA reads as TGCGCCAGCAGCTTGGACGGGACAGGGAAGAATGAGCAGTTCTTC. The variable domain in full, completed from reference TRBV5-1 and TRBJ2-1, reads KAGVTQTPRYLIKTRGQQVTLSCSPISGHRSVSWYQQTPGQGLQFLFEYFSETQRNKGNFPGRFSGRQFSNSRSEMNVSTLELGDSALYLCASSLDGTGKNEQFFGPGTRLTVL.

The chain carries TRBV13 and TRBJ2-3; 10 bases fit TRBD2. Germline V lookup: CDR1 PRHDT, CDR2 FYEKMQ (reference sequence). This CDR3 region has 19 residues. J lost 3 bases, V lost 5 bases, and 17 bases had no gene match. The CDR3 loop reads CASSQGLATKGARTDTQYF. The DNA for the CDR3 is TGTGCCAGCAGCCAGGGACTAGCGACCAAAGGGGCACGAACAGATACGCAGTATTTT. The full variable domain, rest sourced from reference TRBV13 and TRBJ2-3, is AAGVIQSPRHLIKEKRETATLKCYPIPRHDTVYWYQQGPGQDPQFLISFYEKMQSDKGSIPDRFSAQQFSDYHSELNMSSLELGDSALYFCASSQGLATKGARTDTQYFGPGTRLTVL.

This clone was seen a single time. The chain couples TRBV12-5 to TRBJ2-2; D unclear. Germline V gives CDR1 LGHNT, CDR2 FRNRAP. Trimming cost V 5 bases and J 9 bases, with 10 bases left between them. The CDR3 is made up of 12 amino acids. The CDR3 bases are TGTGCTAGTGGTCTTGACTTCAGGGAGCTGTTTTTT. This codes for CASGLDFRELFF.

The chain uses TRBV2 and TRBJ1-4, with 7 bases identical to TRBD1. Losses at the gene ends were 8 bases for V and 7 bases for J; bases not matched to a gene: 4. The CDR3 totals 12 residues. Germline lookup yields CDR1 SNHLY and CDR2 FYNNEI. CDR3 sequence (DNA): TGTGCCAGCGTACGACAGGGTGAAAAACTGTTTTTT. It codes for CASVRQGEKLFF.

This clone was seen a handful of times. The rearrangement joins TRBV6-5 to TRBJ1-5, with TRBD1 as a possible D gene (5 bases). V was cut by 0 bases and J by 0 bases, with 6 bases left in between. The CDR3 extends over 15 amino acids. CDR1 and CDR2 from the germline V gene are MNHEY and SVGAGI. DNA of the CDR3: TGTGCCAGCAGTTACTCCAGGGATAGCAATCAGCCCCAGCATTTT. It codes for CASSYSRDSNQPQHF.

The genes are TRBV3-1 (or the pseudogene TRBV3-2) and TRBJ2-1; D is ambiguous. The CDR3 consists of 15 residues. V was clipped by 1 base and J by 2 bases, with 9 bases between them. Looked up from germline, CDR1 is LGHDT and CDR2 is YNNKEL (reference sequence). The CDR3 bases are TGTGCCAGCAGCCAAGTTATGCTAACCTACAATGAGCAGTTCTTC. Translation gives CASSQVMLTYNEQFF.

This rearrangement joins TRBV20-1 to TRBJ2-6; TRBD1 matches at 8 bases. CDR3 length: 15 residues. V shed 3 bases, J shed 4 bases, and the junction held 5 bases outside the gene matches. CDR1 is DFQATT, CDR2 SNEGSKA, per germline (reference sequence). The CDR3 bases are TGCAGTGCTAGTGTACAGGGGGGCGGGGCCAACGTCCTGACTTTC. This codes for CSASVQGGGANVLTF.

Points on this clone: This specimen includes other DNA sequences encoding the same CDR3. The gene calls are TRBV7-2 and TRBJ1-5; weak D call: TRBD1 (5 bases). Germline CDR1 is SGHTA and CDR2 is FQGNSA. The CDR3 spans 14 residues. V shed 0 bases and J shed 2 bases, with 5 bases lying between them. Here the CDR3 reads CASSLAGGNQPQHF. CDR3 bases: TGTGCCAGCAGCTTAGCAGGGGGCAATCAGCCCCAGCATTTT.

This chain uses TRBV19 with TRBJ2-3; D may be TRBD2 (7 bases). CDR3 length: 14 residues. Per germline, CDR1 LNHDA and CDR2 SQIVND (reference sequence). Deletions cut 4 bases from V and 1 base from J, with 9 bases between. The CDR3 loop is CASSTGGRTDTQYF. The CDR3 DNA follows: TGTGCCAGTAGTACGGGGGGCCGCACAGATACGCAGTATTTT.

This clone was picked up a small number of times. The chain recombines TRBV19 with TRBJ1-6; D ambiguous. Per the germline V gene, CDR1 is LNHDA and CDR2 is SQIVND (reference sequence). CDR3 length equals 12 residues. V was cut by 11 bases and J by 8 bases, with 13 bases left in between. CDR3 nucleotide sequence: TGTGCCTCCCGATCGCGCGATTCACCCCTCCACTTT. As protein: CASRSRDSPLHF.

This chain joins TRBV6-5 and TRBJ2-1; D may be TRBD2 (6 bases). The germline CDR1 and CDR2 sequences are MNHEY and SVGAGI. There are 15 residues in the CDR3. Trimming left V 7 bases short and J 5 bases short, with 18 bases between. The CDR3 DNA follows: TGTGCCAGCAAACTCGGGGGTTTTTCCGACAATGAGCAGTTCTTC. Amino acids: CASKLGGFSDNEQFF.

The chain recombines TRBV11-2 with TRBJ2-2; TRBD2 is a possible D gene (5 bases). CDR3 length: 14 residues. The V gene's germline CDR1 is SGHAT and CDR2 FQNNGV. The ends were cut back, 6 bases at V and 4 bases at J, with 12 bases in the middle. The CDR3 loop reads CASRYLGGTGELFF. The CDR3 DNA sequence: TGTGCCAGCAGATACCTCGGAGGCACCGGGGAGCTGTTTTTT.